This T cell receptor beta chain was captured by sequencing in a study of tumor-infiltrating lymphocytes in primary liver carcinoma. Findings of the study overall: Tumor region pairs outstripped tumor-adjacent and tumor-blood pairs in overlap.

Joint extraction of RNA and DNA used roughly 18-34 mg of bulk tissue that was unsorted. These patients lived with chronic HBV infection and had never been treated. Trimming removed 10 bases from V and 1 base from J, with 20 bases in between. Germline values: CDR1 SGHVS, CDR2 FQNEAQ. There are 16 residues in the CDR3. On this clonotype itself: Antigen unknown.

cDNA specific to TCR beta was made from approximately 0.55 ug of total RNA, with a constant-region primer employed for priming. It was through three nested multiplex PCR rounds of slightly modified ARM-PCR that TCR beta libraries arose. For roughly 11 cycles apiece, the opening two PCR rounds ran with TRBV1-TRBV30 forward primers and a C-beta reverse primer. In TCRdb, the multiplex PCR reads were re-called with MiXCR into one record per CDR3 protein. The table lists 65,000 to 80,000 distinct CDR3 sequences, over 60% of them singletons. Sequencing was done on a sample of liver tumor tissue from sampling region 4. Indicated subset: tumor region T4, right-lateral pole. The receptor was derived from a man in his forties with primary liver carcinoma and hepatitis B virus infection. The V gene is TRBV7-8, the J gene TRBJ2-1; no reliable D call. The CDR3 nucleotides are TGTGCCACCCCGCGAACCCCGCCCTCTTCCTACAATGAGCAGTTCTTC. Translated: CATPRTPPSSYNEQFF.